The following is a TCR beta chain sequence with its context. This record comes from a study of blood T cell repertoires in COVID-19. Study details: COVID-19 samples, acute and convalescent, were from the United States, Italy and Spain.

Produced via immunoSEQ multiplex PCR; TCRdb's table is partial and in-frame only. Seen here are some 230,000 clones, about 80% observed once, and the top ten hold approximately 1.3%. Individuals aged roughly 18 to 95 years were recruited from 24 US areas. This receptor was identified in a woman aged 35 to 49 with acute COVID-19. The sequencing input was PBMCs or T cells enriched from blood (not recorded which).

CDR3 bases: TGCGCCAGCAGCCAAGATCCGGGACTAGCGCGGGAGCAGTACTTC. Amino acids: CASSQDPGLAREQYF. The chain combines TRBV4-1 with TRBJ2-7; TRBD2 aligns across 10 bases. V lost 0 bases, J lost 7 bases, and 6 bases stayed unmatched. The CDR3 consists of 15 residues. Looked up from germline, CDR1 is MGHRA and CDR2 is YSYEKL.